This TCR beta chain appears in the sequencing data of a study of HIV-infected patients and healthy controls. As for this clonotype: Antigen unknown. A much bigger clone sits one base away, suggesting this may be a read error.

Follow-up blood was drawn about 14 weeks, roughly three months, after antiretroviral therapy began. Whole blood was used without fractionation, so all unsorted peripheral T cells were included. About 450 ng RNA was reverse transcribed with alpha and beta constant-region primers. Each of the alpha and beta chains got its own library through chain-specific third strand synthesis with indices. An approximately 25-cycle PCR with P5s and P7 primers followed a short adapter-adding first PCR. In TCRdb, the 5' RACE reads were re-called with MiXCR into one record per CDR3 protein. The repertoire holds fewer than 20,000 distinct CDR3 sequences, with 8% to 10% as singletons. CDR3 length: 12 amino acids. Per the germline V gene, CDR1 is SGHVS and CDR2 is FNYEAQ. Regarding the study as a whole: Diversity differences between study cohorts were not due to their slight age and sex differences.

This material consisted of blood, taken during antiretroviral therapy. The receptor's source is an adult with HIV infection. The chain combines TRBV7-6 with TRBJ2-5; no clear D gene. CDR3 residues: CDSSLGLETQYF. As DNA, the CDR3 is TGTGACAGCAGCTTAGGATTGGAGACCCAGTACTTC.